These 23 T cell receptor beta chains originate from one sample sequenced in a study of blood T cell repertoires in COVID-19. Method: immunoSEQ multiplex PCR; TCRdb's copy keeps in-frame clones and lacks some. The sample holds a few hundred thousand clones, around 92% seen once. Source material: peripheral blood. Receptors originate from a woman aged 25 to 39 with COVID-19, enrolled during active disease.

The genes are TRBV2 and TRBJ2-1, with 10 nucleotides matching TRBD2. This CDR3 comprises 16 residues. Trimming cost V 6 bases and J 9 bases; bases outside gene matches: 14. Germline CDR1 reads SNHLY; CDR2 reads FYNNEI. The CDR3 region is CASSTLGQRGGREQFF. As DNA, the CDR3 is TGTGCCAGCAGCACCTTGGGCCAGCGGGGGGGACGTGAGCAGTTCTTC. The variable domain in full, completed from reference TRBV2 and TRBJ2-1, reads EPEVTQTPSHQVTQMGQEVILRCVPISNHLYFYWYRQILGQKVEFLVSFYNNEISEKSEIFDDQFSVERPDGSNFTLKIRSTKLEDSAMYFCASSTLGQRGGREQFFGPGTRLTVL.

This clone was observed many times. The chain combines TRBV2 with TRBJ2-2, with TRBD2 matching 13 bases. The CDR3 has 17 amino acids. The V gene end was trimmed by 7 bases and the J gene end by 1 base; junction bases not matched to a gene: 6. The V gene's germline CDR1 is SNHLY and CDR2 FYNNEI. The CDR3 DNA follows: TGTGCCAGCATTGGACTAGCGGGGGCGCTGAACACCGGGGAGCTGTTTTTT. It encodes CASIGLAGALNTGELFF. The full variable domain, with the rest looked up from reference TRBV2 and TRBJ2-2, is EPEVTQTPSHQVTQMGQEVILRCVPISNHLYFYWYRQILGQKVEFLVSFYNNEISEKSEIFDDQFSVERPDGSNFTLKIRSTKLEDSAMYFCASIGLAGALNTGELFFGEGSRLTVL.

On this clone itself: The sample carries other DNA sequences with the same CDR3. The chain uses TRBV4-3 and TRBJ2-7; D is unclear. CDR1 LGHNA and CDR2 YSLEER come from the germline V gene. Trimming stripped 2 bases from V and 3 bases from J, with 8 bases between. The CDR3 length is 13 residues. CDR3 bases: TGCGCCAGCAGCCAACGCGTTAGCTACGAGCAGTACTTC. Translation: CASSQRVSYEQYF.

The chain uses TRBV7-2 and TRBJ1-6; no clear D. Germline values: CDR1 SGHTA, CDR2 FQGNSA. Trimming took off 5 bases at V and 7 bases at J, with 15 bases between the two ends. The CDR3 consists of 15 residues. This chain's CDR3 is CASSLGGRGNSPLHF. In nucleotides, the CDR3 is TGTGCCAGCAGCCTGGGTGGCAGAGGGAATTCACCCCTCCACTTT.

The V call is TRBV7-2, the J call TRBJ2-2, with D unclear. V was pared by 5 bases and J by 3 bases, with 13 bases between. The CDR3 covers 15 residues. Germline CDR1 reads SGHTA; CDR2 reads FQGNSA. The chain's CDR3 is CASSRRSSHTGELFF. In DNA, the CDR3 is TGTGCCAGCAGCCGCAGATCGTCACACACCGGGGAGCTGTTTTTT.

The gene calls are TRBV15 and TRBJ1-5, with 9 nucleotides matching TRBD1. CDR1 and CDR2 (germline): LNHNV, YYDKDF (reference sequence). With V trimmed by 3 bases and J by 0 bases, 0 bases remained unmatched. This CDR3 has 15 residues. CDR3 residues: CATSRTGGSNQPQHF. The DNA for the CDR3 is TGTGCCACCAGCAGGACAGGGGGTAGCAATCAGCCCCAGCATTTT.

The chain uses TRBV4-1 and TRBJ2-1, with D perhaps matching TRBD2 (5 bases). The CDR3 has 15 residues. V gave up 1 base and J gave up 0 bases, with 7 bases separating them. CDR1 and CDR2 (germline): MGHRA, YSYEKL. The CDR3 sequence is CASSQAGSSYNEQFF. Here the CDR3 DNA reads TGCGCCAGCAGCCAAGCGGGGAGCTCCTACAATGAGCAGTTCTTC.

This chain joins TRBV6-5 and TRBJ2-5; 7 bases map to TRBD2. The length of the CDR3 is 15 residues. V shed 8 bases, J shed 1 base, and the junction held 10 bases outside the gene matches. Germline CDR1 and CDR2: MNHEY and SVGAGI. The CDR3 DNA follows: TGTGCCAGCCGGCGGGGGACCGGGCGCCAAGAGACCCAGTACTTC. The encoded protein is CASRRGTGRQETQYF.

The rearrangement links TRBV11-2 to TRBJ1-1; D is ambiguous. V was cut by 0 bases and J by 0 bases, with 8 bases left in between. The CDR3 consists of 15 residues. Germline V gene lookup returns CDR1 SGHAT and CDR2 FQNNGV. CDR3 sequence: CASSLDRRLNTEAFF. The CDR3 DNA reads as TGTGCCAGCAGCTTAGATCGCAGGCTGAACACTGAAGCTTTCTTT.

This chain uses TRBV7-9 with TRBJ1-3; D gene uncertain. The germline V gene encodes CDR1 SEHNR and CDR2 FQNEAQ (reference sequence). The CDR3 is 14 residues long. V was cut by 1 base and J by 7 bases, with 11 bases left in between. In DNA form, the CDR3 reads TGTGCCAGCAGCTTAGGGGCAGTTTGGAACACCATATATTTT. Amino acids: CASSLGAVWNTIYF.

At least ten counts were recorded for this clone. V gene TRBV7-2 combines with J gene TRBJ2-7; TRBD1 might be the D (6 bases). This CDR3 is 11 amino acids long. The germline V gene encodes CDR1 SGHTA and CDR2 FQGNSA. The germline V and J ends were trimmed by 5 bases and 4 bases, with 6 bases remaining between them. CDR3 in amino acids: CASSDRYEQYF. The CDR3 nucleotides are TGTGCCAGCAGCGACAGGTACGAGCAGTACTTC.

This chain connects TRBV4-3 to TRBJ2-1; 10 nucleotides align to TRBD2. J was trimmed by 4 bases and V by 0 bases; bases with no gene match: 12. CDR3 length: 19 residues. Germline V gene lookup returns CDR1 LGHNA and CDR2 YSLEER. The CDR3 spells CASSQDLFASGSLYNEQFF. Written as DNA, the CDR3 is TGCGCCAGCAGCCAAGACTTATTTGCTAGCGGGAGCTTGTACAATGAGCAGTTCTTC.

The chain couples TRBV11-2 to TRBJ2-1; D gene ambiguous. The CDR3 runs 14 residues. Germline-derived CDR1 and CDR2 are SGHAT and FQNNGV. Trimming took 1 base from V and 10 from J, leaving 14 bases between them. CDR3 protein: CASSLAQNPEEQFF. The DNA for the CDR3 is TGTGCCAGCAGCTTAGCCCAAAACCCGGAGGAGCAGTTCTTC.

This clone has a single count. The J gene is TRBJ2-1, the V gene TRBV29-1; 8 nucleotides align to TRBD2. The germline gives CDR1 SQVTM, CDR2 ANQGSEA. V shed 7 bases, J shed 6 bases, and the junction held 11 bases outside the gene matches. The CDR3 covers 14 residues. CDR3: CSGTGGVILNEQFF. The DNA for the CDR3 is TGCAGCGGGACCGGGGGGGTCATCCTCAATGAGCAGTTCTTC.

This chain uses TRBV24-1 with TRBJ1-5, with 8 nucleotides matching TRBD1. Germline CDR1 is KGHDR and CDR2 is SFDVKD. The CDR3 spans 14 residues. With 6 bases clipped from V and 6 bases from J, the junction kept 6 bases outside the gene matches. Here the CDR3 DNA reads TGTGCCACCAGTCAGGGGGCGTCTGGTCAGCCCCAGCATTTT. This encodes CATSQGASGQPQHF.

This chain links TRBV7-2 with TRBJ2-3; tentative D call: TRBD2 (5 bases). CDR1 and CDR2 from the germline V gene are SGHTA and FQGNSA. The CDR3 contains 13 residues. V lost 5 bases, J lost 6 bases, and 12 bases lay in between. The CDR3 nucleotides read TGTGCCAGCAGCCCACGGGAAGAGGATACGCAGTATTTT. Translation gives CASSPREEDTQYF.

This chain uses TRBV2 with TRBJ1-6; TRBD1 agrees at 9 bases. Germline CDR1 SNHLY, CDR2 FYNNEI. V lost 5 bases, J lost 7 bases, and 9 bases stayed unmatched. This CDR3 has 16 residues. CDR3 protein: CASSRPRDRENSPLHF. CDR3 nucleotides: TGTGCCAGCAGTCGCCCTCGGGACAGGGAAAATTCACCCCTCCACTTT.

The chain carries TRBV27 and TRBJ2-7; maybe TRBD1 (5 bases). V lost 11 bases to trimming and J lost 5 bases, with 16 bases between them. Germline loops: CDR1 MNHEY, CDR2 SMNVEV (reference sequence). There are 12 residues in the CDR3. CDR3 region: CAHPGGADEQYV. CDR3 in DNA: TGTGCCCACCCAGGTGGGGCGGACGAGCAGTACGTC.

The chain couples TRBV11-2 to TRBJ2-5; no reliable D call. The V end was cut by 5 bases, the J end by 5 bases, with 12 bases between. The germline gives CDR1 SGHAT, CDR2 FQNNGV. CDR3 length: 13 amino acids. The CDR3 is CASSVTTRETQYF. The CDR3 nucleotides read TGTGCCAGCAGCGTTACTACCCGGGAGACCCAGTACTTC.

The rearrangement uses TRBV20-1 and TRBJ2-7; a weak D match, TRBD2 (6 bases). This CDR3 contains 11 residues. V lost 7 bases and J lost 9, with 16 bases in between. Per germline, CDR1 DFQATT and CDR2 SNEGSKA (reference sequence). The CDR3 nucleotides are TGCAGTGATACCTCATACGGGGGGCAGTACGTC. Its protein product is CSDTSYGGQYV.

The CDR3 DNA sequence: TGTGCCAGCGGCAACTCGGGACAGGGATATTCCTACGAGCAGTACTTC. Its translation is CASGNSGQGYSYEQYF. The chain employs TRBV2 and TRBJ2-7, with 9 bases identical to TRBD1. The germline V gene has CDR1 SNHLY and CDR2 FYNNEI. CDR3 length: 16 residues. V shed 8 bases, J shed 1 base, and the junction held 12 bases outside the gene matches.

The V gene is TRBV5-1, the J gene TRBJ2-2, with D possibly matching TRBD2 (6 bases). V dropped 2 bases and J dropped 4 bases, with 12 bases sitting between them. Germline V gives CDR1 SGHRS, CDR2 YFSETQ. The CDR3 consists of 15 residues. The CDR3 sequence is CASSFGGGTTGELFF. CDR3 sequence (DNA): TGCGCCAGCAGCTTTGGTGGGGGGACCACCGGGGAGCTGTTTTTT.

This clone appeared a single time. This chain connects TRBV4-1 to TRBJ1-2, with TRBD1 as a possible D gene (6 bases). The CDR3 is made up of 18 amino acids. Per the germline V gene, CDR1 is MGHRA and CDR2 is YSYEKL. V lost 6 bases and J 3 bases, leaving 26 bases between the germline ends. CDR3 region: CASSPGGTRRLVDYGYTF. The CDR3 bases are TGCGCCAGCAGTCCGGGGGGCACGAGGCGATTAGTAGACTATGGCTACACCTTC.